This TCR beta chain came from a study of identical twins. This clonotype showed up just a few times. What it recognizes is unknown. This CDR3 spans 13 amino acids. The germline CDR1 and CDR2 sequences are SGHTA and FQGNSA. Trimming pared 3 bases from V and 3 bases from J, leaving 8 bases between. A universal primer site was created by template switching, with the cDNA bearing unique molecular identifiers. A single record per CDR3 protein comes from TCRdb applying MiXCR to the 5' RACE reads. The data hold under 300,000 distinct CDR3 sequences, with over 12% observed a single time. Study conclusions and caveats: For out-of-frame alpha sequences shared by twins, low generation probability was in excess. Researchers reported weaker excess twin sharing in beta out-of-frame sequences. Because invariant MAIT and iNKT cells could be present, zero-insertion analyses could be partly confounded.

The clonotype was recovered from a woman aged 18 to 35 in good health. The chain combines TRBV7-2 with TRBJ1-2; possibly TRBD1 for D (5 bases). The sample comprised memory (CD45RO+) T cells sorted from blood. CDR3 in amino acids: CASSFSGYYGYTF. CDR3 nucleotide sequence: TGTGCCAGCAGCTTTTCAGGGTACTATGGCTACACCTTC.